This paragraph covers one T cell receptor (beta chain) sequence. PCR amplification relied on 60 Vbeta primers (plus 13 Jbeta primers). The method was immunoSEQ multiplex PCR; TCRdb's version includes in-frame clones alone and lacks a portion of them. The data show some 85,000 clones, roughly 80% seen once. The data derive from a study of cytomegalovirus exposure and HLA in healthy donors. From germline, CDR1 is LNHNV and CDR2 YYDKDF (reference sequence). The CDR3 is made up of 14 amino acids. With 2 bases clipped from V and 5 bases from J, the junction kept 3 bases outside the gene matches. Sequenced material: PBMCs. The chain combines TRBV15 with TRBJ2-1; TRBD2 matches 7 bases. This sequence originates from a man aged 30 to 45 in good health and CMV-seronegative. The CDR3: CATSRRLADNEQFF. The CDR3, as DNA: TGTGCCACCAGCAGACGACTAGCCGACAATGAGCAGTTCTTC.